The clone carrying this T cell receptor beta chain has a count of ten or more. Its antigen is not identified. The data derive from a study of T cell repertoires in cytomegalovirus infection. Looking at the study overall: Indicated by public TCR beta signatures were CMV infection and matching HLA type. Study results and caveats: Clonotypes of TCR beta that were HLA-C-restricted and CMV-specific dominated the ex vivo response. Pooled public TCR beta family frequency picked out CMV carriers with the relevant HLA.

From the reads, TCRdb called clonotypes with MiXCR, one entry per CDR3 protein. The data hold around 800,000 distinct CDR3 sequences, with 30% to 35% observed a single time. This receptor was obtained from a human donor in good health (CMV status not recorded). Some clones in this sample may be carry-over from other donors' samples. This specimen consisted of cultured CD8+ T cells from PBMCs, obtained from culture after CMV antigen stimulation.

The CDR3 here is CASSLVQDGGNEQFF. The CDR3, as DNA: TGTGCCAGCAGTTTAGTACAGGATGGGGGCAATGAGCAGTTCTTC. V gene TRBV12-3 or TRBV12-4 combines with J gene TRBJ2-1; D may be TRBD1 or TRBD2 (5 bases each). V lost 1 base, J lost 6 bases, and 13 bases lay in between. This CDR3 has 15 residues.